This T cell receptor beta chain was sequenced during a study of blood T cells in healthy people across ages. PCR was performed a second time for about 7 to 11 cycles using a sample-barcoded 5' primer and a J-beta primer mix. A single record per CDR3 protein comes from TCRdb applying MiXCR to the 5' RACE reads. The sample shows about 780,000 distinct CDR3 sequences, more than 35% of them seen only once. Sequenced material: blood. The source of this sequence is a man older than 75 in good health.

CDR3 DNA sequence: TGCGCCAGCAGCCAGGGCCCCATGACTAGCGGGAGGGCCGTCGCCTACAATGAGCAGTTCTTC. Amino acids: CASSQGPMTSGRAVAYNEQFF. This chain connects TRBV4-3 to TRBJ2-1, with 14 bases lining up with TRBD2. The germline CDR1 and CDR2 sequences are LGHNA and YSLEER. The CDR3 length is 21 residues. The trim removed 3 bases at V and 2 bases at J, leaving 15 bases unmatched.